Listed here is a single T cell receptor beta chain. Its target is not known. Expressed TCRB transcripts were sequenced because the entire RNA isolate underwent reverse transcription. Repertoires were generated with immunoSEQ multiplex PCR, while TCRdb's copy carries only in-frame clones and drops some. The sample consists of about 160,000 clones, approximately 8.4% of them appearing once. J was trimmed by 0 bases and V by 5 bases; bases with no gene match: 7. The CDR3 spans 16 residues. Germline CDR1 and CDR2: SGHTA and FQGNSA. It was via CD45RO/CCR7/CD25/CD127/CD95/CD27 that CD4+ naive, central memory, regulatory and stem cell-like memory cells were sorted. This record belongs to a study of beta chain features in type 1 diabetes. Whole-study results and caveats: Resolution of whether HLA type affects TCRB rearrangement was not achieved here. Moderate but significant shortening of TCRB CDR3s was recorded in all four CD4+ subsets from Type 1 diabetes patients.

The sequence came from a woman under 30 in good health. The genes are TRBV7-2 and TRBJ1-5; 7 nucleotides match TRBD1. Input material: central memory CD4+ T cells from blood. CDR3: CASSMGTAYSNQPQHF. In DNA form, the CDR3 reads TGTGCCAGCAGCATGGGGACAGCTTATAGCAATCAGCCCCAGCATTTT. The full variable domain, rest sourced from reference TRBV7-2 and TRBJ1-5, is GAGVSQSPSNKVTEKGKDVELRCDPISGHTALYWYRQSLGQGLEFLIYFQGNSAPDKSGLPSDRFSAERTGGSVSTLTIQRTQQEDSAVYLCASSMGTAYSNQPQHFGDGTRLSIL.